Presented here are 32 T cell receptor beta chains from one specimen sequenced in a study of shared clonotypes between healthy human individuals. Selected positively for CCR7 and CD45RO-negative, naive CD8 cells excluded terminally differentiated effector memory CD45RA+ cells. Clones were sequenced by immunoSEQ multiplex PCR, and TCRdb holds only the in-frame ones, with some missing. The sample records about 2,100,000 clones, more than 85% being singletons. The sample comprised naive CD8+ T cells from PBMCs. The source is a man aged 18 to 35 in good health. Some clones in this sample may be carry-over from other donors' samples.

The chain has TRBV6-5 and TRBJ2-5; possibly TRBD1 or TRBD2 for D (5 bases each). The CDR3 consists of 13 residues. Germline values: CDR1 MNHEY, CDR2 SVGAGI. V was shortened by 7 bases and J by 5 bases, with 14 bases between the two germline ends. CDR3 in amino acids: CASTQGALETQYF. The CDR3 nucleotides are TGTGCCAGCACCCAGGGAGCATTGGAGACCCAGTACTTC.

In nucleotides, the CDR3 is TGTGCCAGCAGTGAAACGAGGAGACTAGCCTACGAGCAGTACTTC. This sequence encodes CASSETRRLAYEQYF. The rearrangement uses TRBV2 and TRBJ2-7; a possible D gene is TRBD2 (6 bases). The CDR3 totals 15 residues. Per germline, CDR1 SNHLY and CDR2 FYNNEI. V lost 2 bases and J lost 2, with 13 bases in between.

This chain joins TRBV27 and TRBJ2-7; weak D call: TRBD2 (5 bases). Germline CDR1 reads MNHEY; CDR2 reads SMNVEV (reference sequence). The CDR3 is 14 residues long. V lost 6 bases to trimming and J lost 0 bases, with 12 bases between them. The CDR3 nucleotides read TGTGCCAGCAGCGGGATGGGTAGCTCCTACGAGCAGTACTTC. Translation gives CASSGMGSSYEQYF.

To note about this clone: The sample has other DNA sequences that encode this CDR3 too. The rearrangement uses TRBV19 and TRBJ2-1; maybe TRBD2 (5 bases). CDR1 and CDR2 from the germline V gene are LNHDA and SQIVND (reference sequence). V was shortened by 4 bases and J by 2 bases, with 6 bases between the two germline ends. The CDR3 has 13 amino acids. The CDR3 DNA follows: TGTGCCAGTAGTAGGACTGCCTACAATGAGCAGTTCTTC. Its protein product is CASSRTAYNEQFF.

The V gene is TRBV7-9, the J gene TRBJ2-7; TRBD2 aligns across 7 bases. CDR3 length: 12 amino acids. After removal of 5 bases from V and 8 bases from J, the junction contained 6 bases not matched to a gene. The germline V gene has CDR1 SEHNR and CDR2 FQNEAQ (reference sequence). CDR3 loop: CASSPGLVQQYF. In DNA, the CDR3 is TGTGCCAGCAGCCCCGGACTAGTTCAGCAGTACTTC. The variable domain in full, completed from reference TRBV7-9 and TRBJ2-7, reads DTGVSQNPRHKITKRGQNVTFRCDPISEHNRLYWYRQTLGQGPEFLTYFQNEAQLEKSRLLSDRFSAERPKGSFSTLEIQRTEQGDSAMYLCASSPGLVQQYFGPGTRLTVT.

The chain links TRBV13 to TRBJ1-4; 8 bases align to TRBD1. V lost 4 bases to trimming and J lost 7 bases; unmatched junction nucleotides: 5. The V gene's germline CDR1 is PRHDT and CDR2 FYEKMQ (reference sequence). The CDR3 length is 14 residues. The CDR3 region is CASSSQGEGEKLFF. CDR3 sequence (DNA): TGTGCCAGCAGCTCACAGGGGGAAGGTGAAAAACTGTTTTTT. Together with reference TRBV13 and TRBJ1-4, the CDR3 gives the full variable domain: AAGVIQSPRHLIKEKRETATLKCYPIPRHDTVYWYQQGPGQDPQFLISFYEKMQSDKGSIPDRFSAQQFSDYHSELNMSSLELGDSALYFCASSSQGEGEKLFFGSGTQLSVL.

This chain links TRBV4-1 with TRBJ2-7; TRBD2 aligns across 7 bases. This CDR3 has 16 residues. CDR1 is MGHRA and CDR2 is YSYEKL in the germline V gene. V lost 1 base, J lost 2 bases, and 8 bases stayed unmatched. The CDR3 loop is CASSQGEGLSAYEQYF. The CDR3, as DNA: TGCGCCAGCAGCCAAGGGGAGGGGCTTAGCGCCTACGAGCAGTACTTC.

V gene TRBV7-6 combines with J gene TRBJ2-7; D not certain. CDR1 is SGHVS, CDR2 FNYEAQ, per germline. This CDR3 spans 12 amino acids. The V end lost 5 bases, the J end lost 1 base, and 6 bases lay between the germline ends. CDR3 coding DNA: TGTGCCAGCAGCACCCTTTCCTACGAGCAGTACTTC. Encoded protein: CASSTLSYEQYF.

Points on this clone: At the DNA level, this CDR3 is encoded by other sequences in the same sample as well. The chain has TRBV5-1 and TRBJ1-5, with TRBD1 matching over 7 bases. Germline CDR1 is SGHRS and CDR2 is YFSETQ. With V trimmed by 4 bases and J by 4 bases, 2 bases remained unmatched. The CDR3 has 13 residues. The CDR3 bases are TGCGCCAGCAGCCTGGGACAGAATCAGCCCCAGCATTTT. Amino acid sequence: CASSLGQNQPQHF.

V gene TRBV5-6 combines with J gene TRBJ2-7, with 8 bases matching TRBD1. J lost 6 bases, V lost 3 bases, and 5 bases had no gene match. The CDR3 is 13 residues long. Germline values: CDR1 SGHDT, CDR2 YYEEEE. The CDR3 reads CASSSGGEGEQYF. CDR3 in DNA: TGTGCCAGCAGCTCAGGGGGCGAAGGCGAGCAGTACTTC.

The rearrangement links TRBV13 to TRBJ1-5; 8 nucleotides match TRBD1. Per germline, CDR1 PRHDT and CDR2 FYEKMQ (reference sequence). The junction had 2 bases not matched to a gene; V was cut back by 5 bases and J by 5 bases. The CDR3 covers 13 residues. CDR3 sequence: CASSQGQDQPQHF. In DNA form, the CDR3 reads TGTGCCAGCAGCCAGGGACAGGATCAGCCCCAGCATTTT.

This clone was found once. The chain employs TRBV5-6 and TRBJ1-2; D is unclear. The CDR3 spans 14 residues. Per the germline V gene, CDR1 is SGHDT and CDR2 is YYEEEE. V shed 4 bases and J shed 6 bases, with 16 bases lying between them. This CDR3 reads CASSPLRGGNGYTF. CDR3 nucleotide sequence: TGTGCCAGCAGCCCCTTACGGGGAGGGAATGGCTACACCTTC.

This clone has a handful of counts. This sequence joins TRBV2 and TRBJ1-2; unclear D gene. The CDR3 has 14 amino acids. Trimming removed 0 bases at V and 4 bases at J, with 9 bases between. CDR1 SNHLY and CDR2 FYNNEI come from the germline V gene. The DNA of the CDR3 is TGTGCCAGCAGTGAAGCCCCAAGGAGCTATGGCTACACCTTC. Its protein is CASSEAPRSYGYTF.

The chain couples TRBV27 to TRBJ2-7, with D hard to call. This CDR3 is built from 13 residues. The germline CDR1 and CDR2 sequences are MNHEY and SMNVEV (reference sequence). V shed 1 base and J shed 6 bases, with 10 bases lying between them. The CDR3: CASSLWWPGEQYF. For the CDR3, the DNA is TGTGCCAGCAGTTTATGGTGGCCGGGCGAGCAGTACTTC.

The chain has TRBV4-1 and TRBJ2-1, with 10 bases lining up with TRBD1. Germline trimming cut 1 base from V and 6 bases from J; bases unmatched to any gene: 0. This CDR3 contains 14 residues. CDR1 is MGHRA and CDR2 is YSYEKL in the germline V gene. DNA of the CDR3: TGCGCCAGCAGCCAAGGGACAGGGGGCAATGAGCAGTTCTTC. Encoded protein: CASSQGTGGNEQFF.

The chain couples TRBV5-4 to TRBJ1-1, with 11 positions matching TRBD1. The length of the CDR3 is 15 residues. CDR1 SGHNT and CDR2 YYREEE come from the germline V gene (reference sequence). J lost 5 bases, V lost 4 bases, and 7 bases had no gene match. The CDR3 loop is CASSGQGAPGTEAFF. As DNA, the CDR3 is TGTGCCAGCAGCGGACAGGGGGCCCCAGGGACTGAAGCTTTCTTT.

This clone was recorded only once. The chain joins TRBV7-9 to TRBJ1-1, with a possible D match to TRBD1 (5 bases). Germline V CDR1 and CDR2: SEHNR, FQNEAQ (reference sequence). The ends were cut back, 5 bases at V and 0 bases at J, with 13 bases in the middle. The CDR3 spans 15 residues. For the CDR3, the DNA is TGTGCCAGCAGCGCAGTTAAGGGGATGAACACTGAAGCTTTCTTT. As protein: CASSAVKGMNTEAFF.

CDR3 loop: CASRNSPGPLRGDTQYF. CDR3 DNA sequence: TGTGCCAGCAGGAATTCCCCGGGGCCGCTCCGGGGAGATACGCAGTATTTT. The genes are TRBV7-9 and TRBJ2-3; either TRBD1 or TRBD2 may supply D (5 bases each). This CDR3 has 17 residues. The V gene lost 6 bases and the J gene lost 5 bases, with 24 bases spanning the gap. The germline CDR1 and CDR2 sequences are SEHNR and FQNEAQ (reference sequence).

This rearrangement joins TRBV6-1 to TRBJ2-7, with no clear D. There are 13 residues in the CDR3. Germline V gene lookup returns CDR1 MNHNS and CDR2 SASEGT. Trimming left V 10 bases short and J 4 bases short, with 17 bases between. This chain's CDR3 is CATTTGPDYEQYF. CDR3 nucleotide sequence: TGTGCCACCACGACCGGACCAGATTACGAGCAGTACTTC.

This sequence joins TRBV28 and TRBJ2-7; D is undetermined. This CDR3 is built from 14 residues. Germline lookup yields CDR1 MDHEN and CDR2 SYDVKM. Trimming left V 2 bases short and J 4 bases short, with 12 bases between. The CDR3 DNA is TGTGCCAGCAGTTTACGGACGGTGAATTACGAGCAGTACTTC. The encoded protein is CASSLRTVNYEQYF. Full variable domain (rest looked up from reference TRBV28 and TRBJ2-7): DVKVTQSSRYLVKRTGEKVFLECVQDMDHENMFWYRQDPGLGLRLIYFSYDVKMKEKGDIPEGYSVSREKKERFSLILESASTNQTSMYLCASSLRTVNYEQYFGPGTRLTVT.

This chain connects TRBV28 to TRBJ2-2; D is undetermined. With 6 bases removed from V and 6 bases from J, the gap between germline ends came to 14 bases. This CDR3 comprises 14 residues. CDR1 and CDR2 from the germline V gene are MDHEN and SYDVKM. The CDR3 loop reads CASSLRSRAGELFF. The CDR3 coding sequence is TGTGCCAGCAGCTTACGGTCTAGGGCCGGGGAGCTGTTTTTT.

This CDR3 is CSVVGATTNEKLFF. The CDR3 coding sequence is TGCAGCGTTGTCGGAGCCACAACTAATGAAAAACTGTTTTTT. The V call is TRBV29-1, the J call TRBJ1-4; D not certain. The CDR3 extends over 14 amino acids. CDR1 SQVTM and CDR2 ANQGSEA come from the germline V gene. V lost 4 bases, J lost 0 bases, and 9 bases lay in between.

The chain uses TRBV7-6 and TRBJ2-1; no reliable D call. Germline loops: CDR1 SGHVS, CDR2 FNYEAQ. This CDR3 is built from 14 residues. V dropped 3 bases and J dropped 0 bases, with 6 bases sitting between them. In DNA form, the CDR3 reads TGTGCCAGCAGCTTGGGGTTCTCCTACAATGAGCAGTTCTTC. It translates to CASSLGFSYNEQFF.

In regard to this clone: Other DNA sequences in the same sample also yield this CDR3. This sequence joins TRBV27 and TRBJ2-2; D is unresolved. This CDR3 is built from 11 residues. V lost 8 bases to trimming and J lost 0 bases, with 1 base between them. The germline CDR1 and CDR2 sequences are MNHEY and SMNVEV (reference sequence). CDR3 sequence (DNA): TGTGCCAGCTCGAACACCGGGGAGCTGTTTTTT. Translation gives CASSNTGELFF.

CDR3 protein: CASSLGTKDEQFF. CDR3 in DNA: TGTGCCAGCAGCTTGGGGACCAAGGATGAGCAGTTCTTC. The chain combines TRBV5-6 with TRBJ2-1; no clear D. The germline V gene has CDR1 SGHDT and CDR2 YYEEEE. Trimming removed 0 bases from V and 8 bases from J, with 9 bases in between. This CDR3 contains 13 residues.

The J gene is TRBJ2-2, the V gene TRBV4-3; D possibly uses TRBD1 or TRBD2 (5 bases each). The CDR3 extends over 15 amino acids. V gave up 6 bases and J gave up 8 bases, with 19 bases separating them. In germline, CDR1 is LGHNA, CDR2 YSLEER. CDR3 in amino acids: CASRFGARSTGELFF. CDR3 sequence (DNA): TGCGCCAGCAGGTTCGGGGCCCGTTCTACTGGGGAGCTGTTTTTT.

V and J are TRBV27 and TRBJ2-2, with 9 bases lining up with TRBD1. The CDR3 totals 15 residues. Germline V lookup: CDR1 MNHEY, CDR2 SMNVEV (reference sequence). V lost 7 bases, J lost 5 bases, and 8 bases stayed unmatched. The CDR3, as DNA: TGTGCCAGCAACACCGGGACAGGGAGGACCGGGGAGCTGTTTTTT. Protein: CASNTGTGRTGELFF.

This clone was seen many times. The chain has TRBV2 and TRBJ2-2; unclear D gene. Deletions cut 0 bases from V and 7 bases from J, with 6 bases between. The germline V gene encodes CDR1 SNHLY and CDR2 FYNNEI. The length of the CDR3 is 13 residues. Here the CDR3 DNA reads TGTGCCAGCAGTGAAGCTTCGGGCGGGGAGCTGTTTTTT. This encodes CASSEASGGELFF.

The chain joins TRBV7-9 to TRBJ2-7; D is unresolved. Per the germline V gene, CDR1 is SEHNR and CDR2 is FQNEAQ (reference sequence). Trimming removed 4 bases from V and 0 bases from J, with 13 bases in between. There are 15 residues in the CDR3. For the CDR3, the DNA is TGTGCCAGCAGCTCGACCGGGTCCTACTCCTACGAGCAGTACTTC. Amino acid sequence: CASSSTGSYSYEQYF.

The rearrangement links TRBV7-9 to TRBJ2-7; 8 bases agree with TRBD1. The CDR3 length is 15 residues. The germline V gene encodes CDR1 SEHNR and CDR2 FQNEAQ (reference sequence). Unmatched junction bases numbered 10, after V lost 4 bases and J lost 5 bases. DNA of the CDR3: TGTGCCAGCAGCTCAGGGTGGACAGGGCTCCACGAGCAGTACTTC. Encoded protein: CASSSGWTGLHEQYF.

As to this clone: This sample includes further DNA sequences coding for the same CDR3. This chain uses TRBV5-6 with TRBJ2-7; 9 bases align to TRBD1. CDR3 size: 14 residues. Trimming removed 3 bases from V and 1 base from J; junction bases left unmatched: 2. The V gene's germline CDR1 is SGHDT and CDR2 YYEEEE. DNA for the CDR3: TGTGCCAGCAGCTCCGGGACAGGGTCCTACGAGCAGTACTTC. Residues: CASSSGTGSYEQYF.

CDR3 nucleotides: TGTGCCAGCAGCCTGGAGGGGAACAATGAGCAGTTCTTC. It codes for CASSLEGNNEQFF. J is TRBJ2-1 and V is TRBV7-2, with D possibly TRBD2 on 6 matching bases. This CDR3 spans 13 amino acids. Germline V CDR1 and CDR2: SGHTA, FQGNSA. The germline V and J ends were trimmed by 5 bases and 5 bases, with 10 bases remaining between them.